This is a list of T cell receptor beta chains from one sample in a study of CD8 T cells in ankylosing spondylitis. TCRdb ran MiXCR on the 5' RACE reads and lists one entry per CDR3 protein. The sample consists of about 210,000 distinct CDR3 sequences, 7.3% of them appearing once. The sequenced sample was blood, either unsorted or a sorted T cell fraction (not recorded which). The receptor set was obtained from a male donor with ankylosing spondylitis. Both conserved end residues are part of each CDR3. Fields, in order: clone size, J gene, D gene, CDR3 length, V gene, CDR3 protein, CDR3 DNA. The D gene is left open where the match is weak. Expanded clones get a size class; other rows say once, few or many, or leave the size out.

many TRBJ2-6 . 14 TRBV27 CASSFGGGANVLTF TGTGCCAGCAGTTTCGGCGGTGGGGCCAACGTCCTGACTTTC
many TRBJ2-5 TRBD2 19 TRBV5-6 CASSLGDLAGGPRQETQYF TGTGCCAGCAGCTTGGGGGACCTAGCGGGGGGTCCAAGACAAGAGACCCAGTACTTC
few TRBJ2-1 TRBD2 15 TRBV13 CASSSSSGRGNEQFF TGTGCCAGCAGCTCGTCTAGCGGGAGGGGTAATGAGCAGTTCTTC
. TRBJ2-7 . 15 TRBV7-9 CASSPEDSKVAEQYF TGTGCCAGCAGCCCAGAGGACTCGAAGGTTGCCGAGCAGTACTTC
. TRBJ2-3 TRBD2 15 TRBV11-2 CASSLPHLAADTQYF TGTGCCAGCAGCTTGCCTCACCTAGCGGCAGATACGCAGTATTTT
. TRBJ1-1 . 14 TRBV28 CASSFQLGGTEALF TGTGCCAGCAGTTTCCAGTTGGGTGGCACTGAAGCTTTATTT
many TRBJ2-3 . 14 TRBV6-5 CASSYGEDTDTQYF TGTGCCAGCAGTTACGGGGAGGACACAGATACGCAGTATTTT
many TRBJ2-3 . 14 TRBV10-1 CASSDGRSTDTQYF TGCGCCAGCAGTGACGGGAGAAGCACAGATACGCAGTATTTT
. TRBJ2-3 TRBD2 17 TRBV4-3 CASSQDPLAGKGDTQYF TGCGCCAGCAGCCAAGACCCACTAGCGGGGAAAGGGGATACGCAGTATTTT
many TRBJ2-7 TRBD1 18 TRBV11-1 CASSPPYRARTGEYEQYF TGTGCCAGCAGCCCACCCTACCGTGCTAGGACAGGGGAATACGAGCAGTACTTC
. TRBJ2-3 . 15 TRBV18 CASSQGLKSTDTQYF TGTGCCAGCTCACAGGGCTTAAAGAGCACAGATACGCAGTATTTT
many TRBJ1-1 . 17 TRBV5-6 CASSFIGDPDWDTEAFF TGTGCCAGCAGCTTTATAGGGGACCCCGATTGGGACACTGAAGCTTTCTTT
many TRBJ2-7 . 13 TRBV28 CASRRGGGEEQYF TGTGCCAGCAGAAGGGGAGGGGGTGAAGAGCAGTACTTC
. TRBJ2-2 . 15 TRBV11-2 CASSLRWAVVGELFF TGTGCCAGCAGCTTACGTTGGGCGGTGGTCGGGGAGCTGTTTTTT
many TRBJ2-1 . 16 TRBV14 CASSQVWTSSYNEQFF TGTGCCAGCAGCCAAGTATGGACCAGCTCCTACAATGAGCAGTTCTTC
. TRBJ2-1 . 13 TRBV5-1 CASSWAQGYEQFF TGCGCCAGCAGCTGGGCCCAGGGTTATGAGCAGTTCTTC
many TRBJ1-6 . 16 TRBV25-1 CASSESRRPYNSPLHF TGTGCCAGCAGTGAGAGTAGGAGACCGTATAATTCACCCCTCCACTTT
many TRBJ2-2 . 14 TRBV24-1 CATRSRGNTGELFF TGTGCCACCAGGTCACGGGGAAACACCGGGGAGCTGTTTTTT
many TRBJ2-3 . 16 TRBV7-9 CASSPPTASSTDTQYF TGTGCCAGCAGCCCCCCTACAGCGTCTAGCACAGATACGCAGTATTTT
many TRBJ1-3 . 13 TRBV29-1 CSVVPPSGNTIYF TGCAGCGTTGTTCCCCCCTCTGGAAACACCATATATTTT
. TRBJ2-3 TRBD2 17 TRBV20-1 CSAKRLAGGTSTDTQYF TGCAGTGCTAAACGACTAGCGGGCGGGACTAGCACAGATACGCAGTATTTT
many TRBJ2-7 . 11 TRBV6-2/TRBV6-3 CASYGGRKQYF TGTGCCAGTTATGGGGGTCGGAAGCAGTACTTC
many TRBJ2-1 TRBD1 15 TRBV7-2 CASNRDRGHYNEQFF TGTGCCAGCAACCGAGACAGGGGGCACTACAATGAGCAGTTCTTC